Following are 14 T cell receptor beta chains from one sample sequenced in a study of T cell repertoires in cytomegalovirus infection. Their specific antigens are unknown. TCRdb itself ran the reads through MiXCR, one entry per CDR3 protein. This sample has under 150,000 distinct CDR3 sequences, with 20% to 30% found just once. Sequenced input: PBMCs, sequenced either directly or after in vitro stimulation (not recorded which). The receptor set was obtained from a human donor in good health (CMV status not recorded). Some clones in this sample may be carry-over from other donors' samples.

V gene TRBV9 combines with J gene TRBJ2-5, with TRBD2 matching over 10 bases. With 0 bases clipped from V and 4 bases from J, the junction kept 3 bases outside the gene matches. Per the germline V gene, CDR1 is SGDLS and CDR2 is YYNGEE. There are 15 residues in the CDR3. The CDR3 reads CASSVGVAGGETQYF. The CDR3 coding sequence is TGTGCCAGCAGCGTAGGGGTAGCGGGAGGAGAGACCCAGTACTTC.

V is TRBV24-1 and J is TRBJ2-3; D not certain. The CDR3 is 11 residues long. CDR1 and CDR2 from the germline V gene are KGHDR and SFDVKD. V lost 12 bases and J lost 0, with 6 bases in between. The CDR3 DNA reads as TGTGCCGCGGTAAGCACAGATACGCAGTATTTT. As protein: CAAVSTDTQYF.

V gene TRBV6-6 combines with J gene TRBJ1-5; D gene ambiguous. The germline V gene encodes CDR1 MNHNY and CDR2 SVGAGI (reference sequence). V was trimmed by 4 bases and J by 0 bases, leaving 4 bases between them. This CDR3 contains 13 residues. The CDR3 loop is CASSLHSNQPQHF. CDR3 nucleotides: TGTGCCAGCAGTTTACATAGCAATCAGCCCCAGCATTTT.

This clonotype has more than one count but fewer than ten. V usage is TRBV3-1 and J usage is TRBJ1-6; D unresolved. The V gene's germline CDR1 is LGHDT and CDR2 YNNKEL (reference sequence). Trimming left V 2 bases short and J 5 bases short, with 16 bases between. The CDR3 sequence is 17 residues long. CDR3 sequence (DNA): TGTGCCAGCAGCCAAAGACTACAGAGTCACGATAATTCACCCCTCCACTTT. Its translation is CASSQRLQSHDNSPLHF.

This sequence joins TRBV5-1 and TRBJ1-6; tentative D call: TRBD1 (5 bases). This CDR3 is built from 14 residues. Germline V gene sequence: CDR1 SGHRS, CDR2 YFSETQ. V lost 3 bases and J lost 7, with 11 bases in between. CDR3 bases: TGCGCCAGCAGCTGGGGGACTGAGAATTCACCCCTCCACTTT. Amino acid sequence: CASSWGTENSPLHF.

This chain connects TRBV11-2 to TRBJ2-3; 9 positions match TRBD1. The CDR3 spans 22 residues. The germline CDR1 and CDR2 sequences are SGHAT and FQNNGV. The ends lost 0 bases at V and 2 bases at J; junction bases unmatched: 21. The CDR3 bases are TGTGCCAGCAGCTTAGATCAACCGGGGTTTGAAGTGGGGACAGGGTCCACAGATACGCAGTATTTT. This sequence encodes CASSLDQPGFEVGTGSTDTQYF.

This clonotype has more than one count but fewer than ten. The J gene is TRBJ2-7, the V gene TRBV7-2, with 7 bases lining up with TRBD1. CDR3 length: 14 residues. Trimming at V came to 6 bases and at J to 2 bases, leaving 7 bases not matched to a gene. Germline V gives CDR1 SGHTA, CDR2 FQGNSA. The CDR3 nucleotides read TGTGCCAGCAGTCGGGACAGAGGTCCCTACGAGCAGTACTTC. This codes for CASSRDRGPYEQYF.

This clonotype occurred a few times. The chain combines TRBV20-1 with TRBJ2-3, with a possible D match to TRBD2 (5 bases). V was clipped by 5 bases and J by 4 bases, with 16 bases between them. The CDR3 length is 14 residues. Germline loops: CDR1 DFQATT, CDR2 SNEGSKA (reference sequence). The CDR3 reads CSARRISGSDTQYF. CDR3 in DNA: TGCAGTGCTCGGCGGATCAGCGGCTCAGATACGCAGTATTTT.

The genes are TRBV6-5 and TRBJ1-1; 9 bases align to TRBD1. CDR1 is MNHEY and CDR2 is SVGAGI in the germline V gene. The junction had 6 bases not matched to a gene; V was cut back by 6 bases and J by 4 bases. The CDR3 is 14 amino acids. DNA for the CDR3: TGTGCCAGCAGATTCGGGACAGGGCCCACTGAAGCTTTCTTT. Translation: CASRFGTGPTEAFF.

The chain employs TRBV20-1 and TRBJ2-7; perhaps D is TRBD1 or TRBD2 (6 bases each). Germline-derived CDR1 and CDR2 are DFQATT and SNEGSKA (reference sequence). The CDR3 loop spans 13 amino acids. Between the trimmed V and J ends, which lost 6 bases and 3 bases, there was a span of 15 bases. The CDR3 DNA reads TGCAGTGCCCTATCGGAGGGGGGCTACGAGCAGTACTTC. Amino acid sequence: CSALSEGGYEQYF.

This clonotype was detected only a few times. The chain combines TRBV5-1 with TRBJ1-1, with D possibly being TRBD1 (5 bases). V was pared by 0 bases and J by 1 base, with 10 bases between. Germline assignment: CDR1 SGHRS and CDR2 YFSETQ. The CDR3 has 15 amino acids. The CDR3 protein is CASSLVAGTNTEAFF. The DNA of the CDR3 is TGCGCCAGCAGCTTGGTGGCAGGGACGAACACTGAAGCTTTCTTT. The variable domain in full, with the rest retrieved from reference TRBV5-1 and TRBJ1-1, is KAGVTQTPRYLIKTRGQQVTLSCSPISGHRSVSWYQQTPGQGLQFLFEYFSETQRNKGNFPGRFSGRQFSNSRSEMNVSTLELGDSALYLCASSLVAGTNTEAFFGQGTRLTVV.

The sample holds a few counts of this clonotype. The rearrangement uses TRBV7-2 and TRBJ2-1; 8 bases fit TRBD2. Germline V gene lookup returns CDR1 SGHTA and CDR2 FQGNSA. V trimming: 3 bases; J trimming: 4 bases; junction bases outside the gene matches: 2. The CDR3 totals 14 residues. CDR3 DNA sequence: TGTGCCAGCAGCTTTAGCGGGAAGTACAATGAGCAGTTCTTC. It specifies CASSFSGKYNEQFF.

The chain links TRBV29-1 to TRBJ1-1, with 9 bases identical to TRBD1. The V and J ends lost 8 bases and 8 bases, in that order; junction bases with no gene match: 15. Germline CDR1 and CDR2: SQVTM and ANQGSEA. The CDR3 covers 14 residues. The CDR3 is CSMKYRDREEEAFF. Here the CDR3 DNA reads TGCAGCATGAAATACCGGGACAGGGAAGAGGAAGCTTTCTTT.

This clonotype was detected only a few times. The V call is TRBV6-2 or TRBV6-3, the J call TRBJ2-3; no definite D call. Germline V gene lookup returns CDR1 MNHEY and CDR2 SVGEGT. The ends were cut back, 0 bases at V and 6 bases at J, with 16 bases in the middle. CDR3 length: 16 amino acids. CDR3 in amino acids: CASSYSSRAAQDTQYF. Written as DNA, the CDR3 is TGTGCCAGCAGTTACTCGAGCCGGGCAGCGCAGGATACGCAGTATTTT.